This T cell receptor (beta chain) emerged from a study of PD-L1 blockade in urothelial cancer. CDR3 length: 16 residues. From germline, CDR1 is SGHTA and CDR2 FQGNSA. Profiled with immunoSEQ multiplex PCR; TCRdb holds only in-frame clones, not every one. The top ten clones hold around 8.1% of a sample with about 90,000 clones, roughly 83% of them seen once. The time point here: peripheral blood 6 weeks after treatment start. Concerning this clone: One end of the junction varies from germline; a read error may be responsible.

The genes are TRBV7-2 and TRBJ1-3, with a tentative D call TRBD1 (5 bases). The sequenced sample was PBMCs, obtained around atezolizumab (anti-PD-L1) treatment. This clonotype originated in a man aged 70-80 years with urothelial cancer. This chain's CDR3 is CASSLARGKAGNTIYF. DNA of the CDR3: TGTGCCAGCAGCCTAGCGCGGGGGAAGGCGGGAAACACCATATATTTT.